A single sample is the source of the 23 T cell receptor beta chains below, sequenced in a study of technical replicates of blood from several donors. The repertoire was sequenced with immunoSEQ multiplex PCR; TCRdb's copy has only in-frame clones and lacks some. The sample records roughly 82,000 clones, approximately 90% being singletons. Sequencing input: T cells isolated from PBMCs. Every receptor here comes from a human donor in good health.

This clone appeared once. The V gene is TRBV18, the J gene TRBJ2-7; 9 bases are a match to TRBD1. The CDR3 length is 15 residues. Germline V CDR1 and CDR2: KGHSH, LQKENI. V lost 6 bases and J lost 3; bases outside the gene matches: 9. DNA of the CDR3: TGTGCCAGCTCCCCTCCGGGACAGGGCCTCTACGAGCAGTACTTC. It yields the protein CASSPPGQGLYEQYF.

J is TRBJ2-1 and V is TRBV25-1, with 12 bases fitting TRBD2. V lost 5 bases to trimming and J lost 7 bases; unmatched junction nucleotides: 6. CDR3 length: 15 amino acids. Germline V gene sequence: CDR1 MGHDK, CDR2 SYGVNS. This CDR3 is CASSQTSGGLNEQFF. For the CDR3, the DNA is TGTGCCAGCAGTCAGACTAGCGGGGGATTAAATGAGCAGTTCTTC. Based on the CDR3 plus reference TRBV25-1 and TRBJ2-1, the full variable domain is EADIYQTPRYLVIGTGKKITLECSQTMGHDKMYWYQQDPGMELHLIHYSYGVNSTEKGDLSSESTVSRIRTEHFPLTLESARPSHTSQYLCASSQTSGGLNEQFFGPGTRLTVL.

V gene TRBV19 combines with J gene TRBJ2-6; unclear D gene. From germline, CDR1 is LNHDA and CDR2 SQIVND (reference sequence). This CDR3 is 14 amino acids long. The V end was cut by 5 bases, the J end by 2 bases, with 7 bases between. CDR3 DNA sequence: TGTGCCAGTAGTCTTGGGCCTGGGGCCAACGTCCTGACTTTC. This encodes CASSLGPGANVLTF.

This clone was seen a handful of times. DNA for the CDR3: TGTGCCAGCAGTTACGAGGCAGGAGGATCTGGAAACACCATATATTTT. This encodes CASSYEAGGSGNTIYF. The chain joins TRBV6-5 to TRBJ1-3; D remains ambiguous. CDR1 is MNHEY and CDR2 is SVGAGI in the germline V gene. CDR3 length: 16 amino acids. Trimming took off 2 bases at V and 1 base at J, with 12 bases between the two ends.

The chain couples TRBV6-1 to TRBJ1-5, with 9 positions matching TRBD1. The CDR3 extends over 15 amino acids. V lost 7 bases and J lost 6; bases outside the gene matches: 10. Germline-derived CDR1 and CDR2 are MNHNS and SASEGT. The CDR3 protein is CASTTGGFLGQPQHF. Written as DNA, the CDR3 is TGTGCCAGCACGACAGGGGGGTTTTTAGGTCAGCCCCAGCATTTT.

This clone was detected only once. The chain has TRBV27 and TRBJ2-7; 13 bases agree with TRBD2. V dropped 4 bases and J dropped 7; count of bases not matched to a gene: 10. The CDR3 consists of 16 residues. Germline CDR1 MNHEY, CDR2 SMNVEV (reference sequence). CDR3 bases: TGTGCCAGCAGTTCCCAAGGACTAGCGGGAGTCAGGGAGCAGTACTTC. Translating it yields CASSSQGLAGVREQYF.

This clone has only one observation. The chain joins TRBV19 to TRBJ1-5, with 10 bases lining up with TRBD1. This CDR3 region has 15 residues. Germline loops: CDR1 LNHDA, CDR2 SQIVND (reference sequence). J gave up 2 bases and V 3 bases, and 1 base lay outside the gene matches. CDR3 region: CASSIGTGGNQPQHF. The CDR3 DNA reads as TGTGCCAGTAGTATTGGGACAGGGGGCAATCAGCCCCAGCATTTT. Full variable domain (missing parts from reference TRBV19 and TRBJ1-5): DGGITQSPKYLFRKEGQNVTLSCEQNLNHDAMYWYRQDPGQGLRLIYYSQIVNDFQKGDIAEGYSVSREKKESFPLTVTSAQKNPTAFYLCASSIGTGGNQPQHFGDGTRLSIL.

The chain is built from TRBV19 and TRBJ2-1; D may be TRBD2 (5 bases). The CDR3 is 13 residues long. The V gene's germline CDR1 is LNHDA and CDR2 SQIVND (reference sequence). With 10 bases removed from V and 2 bases from J, the gap between germline ends came to 12 bases. The CDR3 is CATLREPYNEQFF. The CDR3 bases are TGTGCCACCCTAAGGGAGCCCTACAATGAGCAGTTCTTC. The full variable domain, in which reference TRBV19 and TRBJ2-1 provide the parts outside the CDR3, is DGGITQSPKYLFRKEGQNVTLSCEQNLNHDAMYWYRQDPGQGLRLIYYSQIVNDFQKGDIAEGYSVSREKKESFPLTVTSAQKNPTAFYLCATLREPYNEQFFGPGTRLTVL.

The genes are TRBV28 and TRBJ1-5, with 7 bases aligning to TRBD1. The CDR3 is made up of 14 amino acids. V trimming: 2 bases; J trimming: 6 bases; junction bases outside the gene matches: 4. Per germline, CDR1 MDHEN and CDR2 SYDVKM. DNA of the CDR3: TGTGCCAGCAGTTTACGAGGGGGCGGTCAGCCCCAGCATTTT. Its translation: CASSLRGGGQPQHF.

The chain employs TRBV10-1 and TRBJ2-3; D might be TRBD1 (6 bases). Germline-derived CDR1 and CDR2 are WNHNN and SYGVQD (reference sequence). V dropped 2 bases and J dropped 0 bases, with 21 bases sitting between them. The CDR3 covers 19 residues. The CDR3 region is CASSEPSQGKGPSTDTQYF. CDR3 in DNA: TGCGCCAGCAGTGAGCCGAGTCAGGGGAAAGGGCCTAGCACAGATACGCAGTATTTT.

The chain uses TRBV9 and TRBJ2-2; D is possibly TRBD1 (5 bases). Deletions cut 0 bases from V and 4 bases from J, with 19 bases between. Germline V gene sequence: CDR1 SGDLS, CDR2 YYNGEE. This CDR3 has 18 amino acids. For the CDR3, the DNA is TGTGCCAGCAGCGTAGAAGGGTTTAGGGGATCGGGCACCGGGGAGCTGTTTTTT. The encoded protein is CASSVEGFRGSGTGELFF.

The CDR3 is CASSETLGTSGRGYHEQFF. The CDR3, as DNA: TGTGCCAGCAGTGAAACCCTCGGGACTAGCGGGAGGGGGTACCATGAGCAGTTCTTC. The chain carries TRBV6-1 and TRBJ2-1, with 16 nucleotides matching TRBD2. V dropped 2 bases and J dropped 8; count of bases not matched to a gene: 12. The germline V gene encodes CDR1 MNHNS and CDR2 SASEGT. The CDR3 consists of 19 residues.

The V call is TRBV5-1, the J call TRBJ2-7; 8 nucleotides agree with TRBD2. V was clipped by 4 bases and J by 2 bases; unmatched bases: 14. Germline CDR1 and CDR2: SGHRS and YFSETQ. CDR3 length: 17 residues. In DNA form, the CDR3 reads TGCGCCAGCAGCACGCGAACTCGGGGGGGGATCACCTACGAGCAGTACTTC. Protein product: CASSTRTRGGITYEQYF.

This clone was picked up one time. CDR3 coding DNA: TGCGCCAGCAGCCAGGAACAGGTCACTGAAGCTTTCTTT. Translation: CASSQEQVTEAFF. J is TRBJ1-1 and V is TRBV4-1; possibly TRBD1 for D (5 bases). The germline gives CDR1 MGHRA, CDR2 YSYEKL. V gave up 3 bases and J gave up 4 bases, with 9 bases separating them. The CDR3 length is 13 residues.

This chain connects TRBV5-1 to TRBJ2-7, with 10 bases that match TRBD1. The V and J ends lost 2 bases and 2 bases, in that order; junction bases with no gene match: 4. Germline CDR1 SGHRS, CDR2 YFSETQ. This CDR3 spans 15 amino acids. The CDR3 nucleotides are TGCGCCAGCAGCTTAACCGGGACAGGGGCCTACGAGCAGTACTTC. The encoded protein is CASSLTGTGAYEQYF.

The chain has TRBV27 and TRBJ1-1, with 8 bases that match TRBD1. The germline V gene has CDR1 MNHEY and CDR2 SMNVEV (reference sequence). The junction had 5 bases not matched to a gene; V was cut back by 2 bases and J by 6 bases. The CDR3 is made up of 14 amino acids. The CDR3 spells CASSLGQGAPEAFF. The CDR3 region has the DNA TGTGCCAGCAGTTTAGGGCAGGGGGCCCCTGAAGCTTTCTTT.

This clone was found once. The chain links TRBV28 to TRBJ1-2; 8 nucleotides align to TRBD1. The J segment lost 6 bases and the V segment lost 5 bases, leaving 11 bases of the junction unmatched. The CDR3 extends over 15 amino acids. Germline V gene data show CDR1 as MDHEN and CDR2 as SYDVKM. The CDR3 is CASSPTRTGWDGYTF. The CDR3 DNA reads as TGTGCCAGCAGTCCCACCAGGACAGGGTGGGATGGCTACACCTTC.

The genes are TRBV10-2 and TRBJ1-5, with a tentative D call TRBD1 (5 bases). Deletions cut 6 bases from V and 3 bases from J, with 12 bases between. CDR1 is WSHSY and CDR2 is SAAADI in the germline V gene. The CDR3 covers 14 residues. CDR3 loop: CASRDQGLNQPQHF. The CDR3 DNA reads as TGCGCCAGCAGGGACCAGGGCCTCAATCAGCCCCAGCATTTT.

The chain joins TRBV7-9 to TRBJ1-2, with a possible D match to TRBD1 (5 bases). The CDR3 loop spans 15 amino acids. Germline CDR1 and CDR2: SEHNR and FQNEAQ (reference sequence). V lost 0 bases, J lost 0 bases, and 8 bases lay in between. The DNA for the CDR3 is TGTGCCAGCAGCTTAGCCGACAGAGCTAACTATGGCTACACCTTC. Its protein is CASSLADRANYGYTF. Filled out from reference TRBV7-9 and TRBJ1-2, the complete variable domain reads DTGVSQNPRHKITKRGQNVTFRCDPISEHNRLYWYRQTLGQGPEFLTYFQNEAQLEKSRLLSDRFSAERPKGSFSTLEIQRTEQGDSAMYLCASSLADRANYGYTFGSGTRLTVV.

The chain joins TRBV5-1 to TRBJ2-5; the D gene is possibly TRBD1 (6 bases). V gave up 0 bases and J gave up 3 bases, with 12 bases separating them. Germline V CDR1 and CDR2: SGHRS, YFSETQ. There are 15 residues in the CDR3. For the CDR3, the DNA is TGCGCCAGCAGCTTGGCGGGGACATACGAAGAGACCCAGTACTTC. It is translated as CASSLAGTYEETQYF.

The chain links TRBV13 to TRBJ1-6; tentatively, D is TRBD1 (5 bases). Trimming took off 5 bases at V and 10 bases at J, with 18 bases between the two ends. Germline V lookup: CDR1 PRHDT, CDR2 FYEKMQ (reference sequence). This CDR3 is built from 15 residues. CDR3 DNA sequence: TGTGCCAGCAGCACTGGATTCCAAGGGGAATCACCCCTCCACTTT. It encodes CASSTGFQGESPLHF.

This chain's CDR3 is CASSLNRGLYGYTF. DNA of the CDR3: TGTGCCAGCAGTCTTAACAGGGGTCTCTATGGCTACACCTTC. V is TRBV13 and J is TRBJ1-2; 7 bases line up with TRBD1. CDR1 is PRHDT and CDR2 is FYEKMQ in the germline V gene (reference sequence). V lost 6 bases, J lost 4 bases, and 8 bases stayed unmatched. There are 14 residues in the CDR3.

The rearrangement links TRBV7-9 to TRBJ1-2; TRBD1 aligns across 7 bases. V was pared by 5 bases and J by 1 base, with 10 bases of the junction left unmatched. Germline V CDR1 and CDR2: SEHNR, FQNEAQ (reference sequence). This CDR3 contains 16 residues. CDR3 sequence: CASSATGKSLNYGYTF. In DNA form, the CDR3 reads TGTGCCAGCAGCGCGACAGGGAAAAGTCTTAACTATGGCTACACCTTC.